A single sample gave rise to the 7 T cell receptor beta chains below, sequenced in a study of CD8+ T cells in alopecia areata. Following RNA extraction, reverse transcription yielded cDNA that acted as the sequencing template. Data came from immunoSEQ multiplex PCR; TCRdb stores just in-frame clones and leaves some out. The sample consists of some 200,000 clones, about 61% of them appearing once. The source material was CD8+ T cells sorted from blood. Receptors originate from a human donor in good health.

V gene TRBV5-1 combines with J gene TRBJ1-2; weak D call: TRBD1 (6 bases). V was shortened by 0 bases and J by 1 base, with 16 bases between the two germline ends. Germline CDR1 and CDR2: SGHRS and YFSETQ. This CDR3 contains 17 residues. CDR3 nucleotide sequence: TGCGCCAGCAGCTTGGGAGTCAGGGACACCATTAACTATGGCTACACCTTC. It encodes CASSLGVRDTINYGYTF.

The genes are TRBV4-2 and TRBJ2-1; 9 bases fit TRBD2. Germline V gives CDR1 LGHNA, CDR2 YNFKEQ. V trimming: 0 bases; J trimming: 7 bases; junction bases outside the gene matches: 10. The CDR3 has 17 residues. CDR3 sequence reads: CASSQELAGGHGNEQFF. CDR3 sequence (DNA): TGTGCCAGCAGCCAAGAATTGGCGGGGGGGCATGGGAATGAGCAGTTCTTC.

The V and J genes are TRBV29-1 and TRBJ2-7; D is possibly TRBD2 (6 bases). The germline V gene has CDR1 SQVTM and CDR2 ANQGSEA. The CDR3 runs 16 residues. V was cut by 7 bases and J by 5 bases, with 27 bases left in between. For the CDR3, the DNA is TGCAGCGCGTTGGTATTGGGGAGGCTACGGAGGGACGAGCAGTACTTC. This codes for CSALVLGRLRRDEQYF.

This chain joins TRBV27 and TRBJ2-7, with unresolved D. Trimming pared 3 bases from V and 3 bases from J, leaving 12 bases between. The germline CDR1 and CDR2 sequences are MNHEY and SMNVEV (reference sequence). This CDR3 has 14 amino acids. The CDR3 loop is CASSFLGIDYEQYF. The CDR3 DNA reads TGTGCCAGCAGTTTCCTGGGCATTGACTACGAGCAGTACTTC.

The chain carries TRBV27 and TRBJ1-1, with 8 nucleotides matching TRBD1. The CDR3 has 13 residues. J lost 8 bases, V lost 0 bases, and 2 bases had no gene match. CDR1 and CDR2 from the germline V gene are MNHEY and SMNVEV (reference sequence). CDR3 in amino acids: CASSLSSGGEAFF. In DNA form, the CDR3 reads TGTGCCAGCAGTTTATCGTCAGGGGGCGAAGCTTTCTTT.

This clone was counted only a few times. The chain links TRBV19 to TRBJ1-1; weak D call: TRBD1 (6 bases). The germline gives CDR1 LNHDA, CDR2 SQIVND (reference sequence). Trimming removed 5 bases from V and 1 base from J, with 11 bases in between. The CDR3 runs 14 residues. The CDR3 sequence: CASSFPGANTEAFF. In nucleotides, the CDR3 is TGTGCCAGTAGTTTTCCAGGGGCGAACACTGAAGCTTTCTTT. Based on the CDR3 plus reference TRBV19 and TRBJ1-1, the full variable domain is DGGITQSPKYLFRKEGQNVTLSCEQNLNHDAMYWYRQDPGQGLRLIYYSQIVNDFQKGDIAEGYSVSREKKESFPLTVTSAQKNPTAFYLCASSFPGANTEAFFGQGTRLTVV.

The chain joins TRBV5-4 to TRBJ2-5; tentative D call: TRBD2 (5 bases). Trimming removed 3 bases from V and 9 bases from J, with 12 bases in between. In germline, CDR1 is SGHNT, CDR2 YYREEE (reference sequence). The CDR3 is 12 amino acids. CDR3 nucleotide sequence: TGTGCCAGCAGCTGGGAGCGTCGGGCCCAGTACTTC. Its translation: CASSWERRAQYF.